This T cell receptor (beta chain) was observed in a study of blood T cell repertoires in COVID-19. Study-wide background: Samples taken during acute and convalescent COVID-19 were collected in the United States, Italy and Spain. In each case, the material was cDNA or gDNA derived from T cells, B-cell-depleted T cells, or PBMCs.

This clone was seen a few times. Germline V gives CDR1 KGHSH, CDR2 LQKENI. Trimming removed 6 bases from V and 7 bases from J, with 16 bases in between. This CDR3 is built from 15 residues. Only in-frame clones appear in the TCRdb table, and some are missing; sequencing was by immunoSEQ multiplex PCR. The repertoire holds under 350,000 clones, with approximately 90% as singletons. The J gene is TRBJ1-6, the V gene TRBV18; D is ambiguous. Sequencing used peripheral blood. The receptor was derived from a man aged 40-50 years with acute or convalescent COVID-19. In DNA form, the CDR3 reads TGTGCCAGCTCTCCCGGACTCCTCCCGAATTCACCCCTCCACTTT. Translating it yields CASSPGLLPNSPLHF.